Listed below are T cell receptor beta chains from one sample, sequenced in a study of shared clonotypes between healthy human individuals. TCRdb keeps only in-frame clones here, not all; method: immunoSEQ multiplex PCR. The profile shows about 1 million clones, roughly 75% of them singletons. Material: memory CD4+ T cells sorted from blood. Receptors were obtained from a man aged 18 to 29 in good health. CDR3s include the opening cysteine and the closing phenylalanine or tryptophan. A D gene is named only where the DNA matches it firmly. Only some rows state a clone size, as once, few, many or a class for expanded clones.

TRBV4-1	TRBJ2-5	.	.	CASSQGPHQETQYF	TGCGCCAGCAGCCAGGGACCCCACCAAGAGACCCAGTACTTC
TRBV9	TRBJ1-4	TRBD1	.	CASSVGGGREKLFF	TGTGCCAGCAGCGTAGGAGGGGGCCGTGAAAAACTGTTTTTT
TRBV4-3	TRBJ2-1	.	.	CASSHRNEQFF	TGCGCCAGCAGCCACCGAAATGAGCAGTTCTTC
TRBV11-2	TRBJ2-2	.	.	CASRGGPGELFF	TGTGCCAGTCGAGGCGGTCCCGGGGAGCTGTTTTTT
TRBV10-1	TRBJ1-5	TRBD1	.	CARVGGMDRGTEYGNQPQHF	TGCGCCAGGGTAGGCGGTATGGACAGAGGGACAGAATATGGCAATCAGCCCCAGCATTTT
TRBV30	TRBJ2-2	.	few	CAWSRRNANTGELFF	TGTGCCTGGAGTAGGCGAAACGCGAACACCGGGGAGCTGTTTTTT
TRBV5-1	TRBJ2-7	.	.	CASSLVFGYEQYF	TGCGCCAGCAGCTTGGTGTTCGGCTACGAGCAGTACTTC
TRBV19	TRBJ1-4	.	few	CASSPSGKREKLFF	TGTGCCAGTAGTCCCAGCGGGAAGCGTGAAAAACTGTTTTTT
TRBV14	TRBJ1-1	.	few	CASSVQEKTEAFF	TGTGCCAGCAGCGTACAAGAGAAGACTGAAGCTTTCTTT
TRBV19	TRBJ2-5	.	.	CASRDRRVQETQYF	TGTGCCAGTCGGGATCGGCGGGTCCAAGAGACCCAGTACTTC
TRBV5-5	TRBJ1-3	.	.	CASTIRPLSSGNTIYF	TGTGCCAGCACCATTAGACCGCTAAGCTCTGGAAACACCATATATTTT
TRBV30	TRBJ1-4	.	.	CAWSGGGTTNEKLFF	TGTGCCTGGAGTGGAGGGGGAACGACTAATGAAAAACTGTTTTTT
TRBV4-3	TRBJ2-7	.	.	CASSQEIAASYEQYF	TGCGCCAGCAGCCAAGAAATAGCTGCCTCCTACGAGCAGTACTTC
TRBV5-1	TRBJ1-1	.	.	CASTPGDTSTEAFF	TGCGCCAGCACCCCAGGGGATACTTCTACTGAAGCTTTCTTT
TRBV12-5	TRBJ2-1	.	.	CASGSPRGPKQFF	TGTGCTAGTGGTTCGCCCCGGGGCCCCAAGCAGTTCTTC
TRBV5-1	TRBJ2-2	TRBD2	.	CASSQWTSGTGELFF	TGCGCCAGCAGCCAATGGACTAGTGGGACCGGGGAGCTGTTTTTT
TRBV15	TRBJ1-4	TRBD1	.	CATSRAAAGGFEKLFF	TGTGCCACCAGCAGAGCGGCAGCAGGGGGCTTCGAAAAACTGTTTTTT
TRBV27	TRBJ1-1	.	.	CASSLRGRNTEAFF	TGTGCCAGCAGTTTAAGGGGTAGGAACACTGAAGCTTTCTTT
TRBV27	TRBJ2-3	TRBD1	once	CASSLSRGRGTDTQYF	TGTGCCAGCAGTTTAAGCAGGGGGCGCGGCACAGATACGCAGTATTTT
TRBV5-6	TRBJ1-1	TRBD1	.	CASSPDRQGALNTEAFF	TGTGCCAGCAGCCCCGATAGACAGGGGGCTTTGAACACTGAAGCTTTCTTT
TRBV6-6	TRBJ2-7	.	.	CASSYSGGGGYEQYF	TGTGCCAGCAGTTACTCTGGGGGTGGGGGCTACGAGCAGTACTTC
TRBV14	TRBJ2-7	TRBD1	.	CASSQVNRGRGEQYF	TGTGCCAGCAGCCAAGTAAACAGGGGACGAGGAGAGCAGTACTTC
TRBV18	TRBJ1-2	.	.	CAGGGLSGYTF	TGTGCAGGCGGGGGGCTCAGTGGCTACACCTTC
TRBV7-2	TRBJ2-7	TRBD1	.	CASSRGQGAYEQYF	TGTGCCAGCAGCAGAGGACAGGGGGCGTACGAGCAGTACTTC
TRBV5-1	TRBJ1-5	.	.	CASSFGPANQPQHF	TGCGCCAGCAGCTTTGGGCCAGCCAATCAGCCCCAGCATTTT
TRBV5-1	TRBJ2-2	.	once	CASNPGDTGELFF	TGCGCCAGCAATCCGGGGGACACCGGGGAGCTGTTTTTT
TRBV11-2	TRBJ2-2	TRBD1	.	CASSTMDRDKTWELFF	TGTGCCAGCAGCACTATGGACAGGGATAAGACCTGGGAGCTGTTTTTT
TRBV9	TRBJ1-4	TRBD1	.	CASSVAGTGDRKLFF	TGTGCCAGCAGCGTAGCAGGGACAGGGGATCGAAAACTGTTTTTT
TRBV19	TRBJ1-1	.	.	CASSTVRNTEAFF	TGTGCCAGTAGTACGGTGAGGAACACTGAAGCTTTCTTT
TRBV19	TRBJ1-6	.	.	CASSMSRSDSPLHF	TGTGCCAGTAGTATGTCCCGCAGTGATTCACCCCTCCACTTT
TRBV11-2	TRBJ2-5	.	.	CASSLDGAAQETQYF	TGTGCCAGCAGCTTAGATGGGGCGGCTCAAGAGACCCAGTACTTC
TRBV10-3	TRBJ1-6	.	few	CAIRMSEGRGNSPLHF	TGTGCCATCAGGATGTCAGAAGGGAGGGGGAATTCACCCCTCCACTTT
TRBV6-5	TRBJ1-6	.	.	CASSPPGASPLHF	TGTGCCAGCAGTCCCCCCGGGGCCTCACCCCTCCACTTT
TRBV10-3	TRBJ1-1	.	few	CAISERGTTNTEAFF	TGTGCCATCAGTGAGCGAGGGACGACGAACACTGAAGCTTTCTTT
TRBV7-3	TRBJ2-3	.	.	CASSVAGVSTDTQYF	TGTGCCAGCAGCGTAGCCGGGGTAAGCACAGATACGCAGTATTTT
TRBV5-4	TRBJ1-2	.	.	CASSSPDRENYGYTF	TGTGCCAGCAGCTCGCCGGACAGAGAGAACTATGGCTACACCTTC
TRBV5-1	TRBJ2-2	.	once	CASSPNVVGYNTGELFF	TGCGCCAGCAGCCCAAACGTTGTAGGATACAACACCGGGGAGCTGTTTTTT
TRBV5-1	TRBJ1-3	.	.	CASSLEGSGNTIYF	TGCGCCAGCAGCTTGGAGGGGTCTGGAAACACCATATATTTT
TRBV10-3	TRBJ1-3	.	.	CAISGLSGNTIYF	TGTGCCATCAGTGGACTTAGTGGAAACACCATATATTTT
TRBV7-2	TRBJ1-1	.	few	CASSGQRGGGTEAFF	TGTGCCAGCAGCGGACAGAGGGGAGGGGGAACTGAAGCTTTCTTT
TRBV5-5	TRBJ1-5	.	.	CASSLEGFSNQPQHF	TGTGCCAGCAGCTTGGAAGGGTTTAGCAATCAGCCCCAGCATTTT
TRBV1	TRBJ2-7	.	once	CTSKDGYPREQYF	TGCACCAGCAAGGATGGCTACCCCCGCGAGCAGTACTTC
TRBV19	TRBJ1-2	TRBD1	.	CASSSPGQGTFYTNYGYTF	TGTGCCAGTAGTAGTCCGGGACAGGGGACTTTCTACACCAACTATGGCTACACCTTC
TRBV30	TRBJ1-6	.	.	CAWRGSGRTHNSPLHF	TGTGCCTGGAGAGGAAGTGGAAGAACACATAATTCACCCCTCCACTTT